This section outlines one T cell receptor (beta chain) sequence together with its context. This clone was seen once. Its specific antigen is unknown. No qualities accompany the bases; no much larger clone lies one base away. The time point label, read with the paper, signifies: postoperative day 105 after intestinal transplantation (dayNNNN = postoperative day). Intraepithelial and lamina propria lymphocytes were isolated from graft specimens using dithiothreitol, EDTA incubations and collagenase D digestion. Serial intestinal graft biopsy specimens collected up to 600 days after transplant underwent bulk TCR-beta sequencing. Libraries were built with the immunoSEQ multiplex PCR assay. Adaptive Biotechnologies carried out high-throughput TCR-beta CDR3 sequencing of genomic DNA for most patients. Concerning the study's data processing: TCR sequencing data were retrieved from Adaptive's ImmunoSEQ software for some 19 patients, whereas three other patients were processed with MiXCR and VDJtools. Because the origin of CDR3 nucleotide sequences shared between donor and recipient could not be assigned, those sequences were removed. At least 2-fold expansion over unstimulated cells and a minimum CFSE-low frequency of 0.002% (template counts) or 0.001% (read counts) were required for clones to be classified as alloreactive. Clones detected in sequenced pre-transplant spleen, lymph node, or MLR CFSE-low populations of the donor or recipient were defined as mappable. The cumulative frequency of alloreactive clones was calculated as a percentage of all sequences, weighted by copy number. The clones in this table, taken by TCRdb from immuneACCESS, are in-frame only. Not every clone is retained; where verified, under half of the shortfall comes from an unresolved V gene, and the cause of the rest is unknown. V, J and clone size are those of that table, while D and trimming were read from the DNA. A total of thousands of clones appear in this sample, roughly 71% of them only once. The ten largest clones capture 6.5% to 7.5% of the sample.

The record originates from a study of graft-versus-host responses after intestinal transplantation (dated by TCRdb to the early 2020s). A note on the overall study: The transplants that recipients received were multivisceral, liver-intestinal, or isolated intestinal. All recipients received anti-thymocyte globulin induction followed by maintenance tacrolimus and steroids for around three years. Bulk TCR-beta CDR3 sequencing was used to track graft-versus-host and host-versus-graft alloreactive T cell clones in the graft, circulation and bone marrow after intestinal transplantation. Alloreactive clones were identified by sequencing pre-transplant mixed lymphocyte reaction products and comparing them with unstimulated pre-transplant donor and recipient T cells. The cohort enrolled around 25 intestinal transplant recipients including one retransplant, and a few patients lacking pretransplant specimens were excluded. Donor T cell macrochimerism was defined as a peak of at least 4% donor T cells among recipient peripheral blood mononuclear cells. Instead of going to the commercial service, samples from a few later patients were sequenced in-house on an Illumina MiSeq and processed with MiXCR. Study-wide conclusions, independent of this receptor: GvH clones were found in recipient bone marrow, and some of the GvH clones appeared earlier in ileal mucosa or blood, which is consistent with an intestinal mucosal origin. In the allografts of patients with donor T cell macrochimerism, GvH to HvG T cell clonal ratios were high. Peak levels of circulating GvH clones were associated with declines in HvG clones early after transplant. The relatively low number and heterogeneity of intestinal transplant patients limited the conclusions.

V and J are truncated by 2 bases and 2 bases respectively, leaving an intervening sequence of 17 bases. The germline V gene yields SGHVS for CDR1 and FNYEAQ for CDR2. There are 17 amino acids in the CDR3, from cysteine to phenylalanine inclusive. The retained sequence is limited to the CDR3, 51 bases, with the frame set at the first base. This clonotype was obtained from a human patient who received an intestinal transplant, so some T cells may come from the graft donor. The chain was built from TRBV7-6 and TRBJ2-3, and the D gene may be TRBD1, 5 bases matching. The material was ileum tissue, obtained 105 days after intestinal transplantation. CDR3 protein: CASSLFQGKALTDTQYF. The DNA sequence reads TGTGCCAGCAGCTTATTCCAGGGCAAGGCACTCACAGATACGCAGTATTTT. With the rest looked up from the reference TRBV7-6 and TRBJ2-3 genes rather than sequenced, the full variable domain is GAGVSQSPRYKVTKRGQDVALRCDPISGHVSLYWYRQALGQGPEFLTYFNYEAQQDKSGLPNDRFSAERPEGSISTLTIQRTEQRDSAMYRCASSLFQGKALTDTQYFGPGTRLTVL.